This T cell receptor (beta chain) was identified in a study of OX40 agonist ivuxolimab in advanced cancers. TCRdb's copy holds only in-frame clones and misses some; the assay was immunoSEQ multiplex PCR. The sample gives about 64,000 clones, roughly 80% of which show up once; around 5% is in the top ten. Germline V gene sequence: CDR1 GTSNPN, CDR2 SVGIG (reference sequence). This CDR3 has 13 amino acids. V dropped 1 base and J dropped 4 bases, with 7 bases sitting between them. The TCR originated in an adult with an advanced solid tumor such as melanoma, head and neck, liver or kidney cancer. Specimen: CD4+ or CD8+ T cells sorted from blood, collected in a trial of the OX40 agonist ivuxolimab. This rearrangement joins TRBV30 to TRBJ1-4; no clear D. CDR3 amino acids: CAWSGRYNEKLFF. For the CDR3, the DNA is TGTGCCTGGAGTGGCAGGTATAATGAAAAACTGTTTTTT.